This T cell receptor beta chain was captured in a study of follicular helper T cells after annual influenza vaccination. For the study at large: Blood was drawn on days 0, 7 and 28 after vaccination.

Sequencing used immunoSEQ multiplex PCR; TCRdb keeps in-frame clones, though not all of them. The sample lists 4,000 or so clones, roughly 80% occurring once. Germline CDR1 is MNHNY and CDR2 is SVGAGI (reference sequence). The CDR3 consists of 16 residues. V lost 6 bases, J lost 4 bases, and 8 bases stayed unmatched. A few counts support this clone. Its antigen is not known. Time point here: 2014-2015 season, 7 days after vaccination. Donors were community-dwelling with no influenza vaccine in the prior 6 months. Overall study results and limits: Change in circulating plasmablasts correlated with ICOS+CD38+ cTfh clonality change. Recurrent ICOS+CD38+ cTfh clonotypes included tetramer and AIM influenza-specific ones.

The material was CXCR5- memory CD4+ T cells sorted from blood, obtained 7 days after influenza vaccination. V is TRBV6-6 and J is TRBJ2-2, with TRBD2 matching over 10 bases. This TCR was recovered from an adult who received the influenza vaccine. The chain's CDR3 is CASRTPSGGLTGELFF. The CDR3 DNA follows: TGTGCCAGCAGGACTCCTAGCGGGGGACTCACCGGGGAGCTGTTTTTT.